The next 4 T cell receptor beta chains were all read from a single sample in a study of beta chain features in type 1 diabetes. Study findings and constraints: Researchers report that Type 1 diabetes patients had moderately but significantly shorter TCRB CDR3s across all four CD4+ subsets.

The antigens for these receptors are not known. Expressed TCRB transcripts got sequenced, as all isolated RNA was reverse transcribed. TCRdb's copy holds only in-frame clones and misses some; the assay was immunoSEQ multiplex PCR. This sample has about 300,000 clones, with approximately 12% found just once. Specimen: naive CD4+ T cells from blood. These receptors were collected from a woman aged 18-30 years with type 1 diabetes.

This clone was recorded a few times. The V and J genes are TRBV30 and TRBJ2-1, with D unclear. The CDR3 is made up of 12 amino acids. CDR1 is GTSNPN, CDR2 SVGIG, per germline (reference sequence). V shed 0 bases and J shed 10 bases, with 10 bases lying between them. The chain's CDR3 is CAWSVQTPEQFF. The CDR3 DNA sequence: TGTGCCTGGAGTGTACAGACCCCAGAGCAGTTCTTC.

The table lists this clone with a few counts. Mismatch with germline at one junction end may stem from a read error. CDR3 DNA: TGTGCCAGCTCAGAGGGCCAGAAAAGTGACTTC. Translated: CASSEGQKSDF. The chain joins TRBV18 to TRBJ2-4; tentatively, D is TRBD2 (5 bases). This CDR3 spans 11 amino acids. Germline assignment: CDR1 KGHSH and CDR2 LQKENI.

CDR3 protein: CASGRDKWHEQYF. DNA for the CDR3: TGTGCCAGCGGCAGGGACAAGTGGCACGAGCAGTACTTC. The J gene is TRBJ2-7, the V gene TRBV27, with a tentative D call TRBD1 (6 bases). The germline V and J ends were trimmed by 8 bases and 5 bases, with 16 bases remaining between them. Germline values: CDR1 MNHEY, CDR2 SMNVEV (reference sequence). The length of the CDR3 is 13 residues.

The rearrangement links TRBV11-2 to TRBJ2-7, with 9 bases aligning to TRBD1. Germline loops: CDR1 SGHAT, CDR2 FQNNGV. V gave up 5 bases and J gave up 5 bases; unmatched junction bases: 4. The CDR3 covers 13 residues. CDR3 coding DNA: TGTGCCAGCAGCCAAAGGACAGGGGACGAGCAGTACTTC. Amino acids: CASSQRTGDEQYF.